Shown below are 15 T cell receptor beta chains from a single sample sequenced in a study of CD8 T cells in Susac syndrome. After extraction with the RNeasy kit, about 0.45 to 1 ug of the RNA was reverse transcribed using random hexamers. TCRdb reanalysed the immunoSEQ multiplex PCR reads using MiXCR and keeps one entry per CDR3 protein. The data hold some 150,000 distinct CDR3 sequences, with nearly 97% observed a single time. Sequenced material: CD4+ T cells from PBMCs. Receptors were obtained from a human donor with Susac syndrome.

This clonotype was observed once. CDR3 nucleotide sequence: TGTGCCACCGCGCGCAGGGCCGGGGAGCTGTTTTTT. This codes for CATARRAGELFF. This chain uses TRBV24-1 with TRBJ2-2; D might be TRBD1 (5 bases). CDR1 and CDR2 from the germline V gene are KGHDR and SFDVKD. Trimming shortened V by 9 bases and J by 6 bases, and 10 bases separated the two germline ends. The CDR3 runs to 12 residues.

The gene calls are TRBV18 and TRBJ1-2; D perhaps matches TRBD1 (6 bases). V was cut by 1 base and J by 8 bases, with 8 bases left in between. Germline CDR1 reads KGHSH; CDR2 reads LQKENI. This CDR3 comprises 12 residues. The CDR3 here is CASSPRQEGYTF. The CDR3 DNA follows: TGTGCCAGCTCACCACGACAGGAGGGCTACACCTTC.

This clonotype appeared a single time. The chain recombines TRBV28 with TRBJ2-7; D is unresolved. The V and J ends lost 7 bases and 4 bases respectively, with 8 bases between them. The germline V gene has CDR1 MDHEN and CDR2 SYDVKM. The CDR3 runs to 11 residues. This CDR3 is CASTKGYEQYF. The CDR3 region has the DNA TGTGCCAGCACCAAGGGTTACGAGCAGTACTTC. Together with reference TRBV28 and TRBJ2-7, the CDR3 gives the full variable domain: DVKVTQSSRYLVKRTGEKVFLECVQDMDHENMFWYRQDPGLGLRLIYFSYDVKMKEKGDIPEGYSVSREKKERFSLILESASTNQTSMYLCASTKGYEQYFGPGTRLTVT.

This rearrangement joins TRBV29-1 to TRBJ2-7, with TRBD1 as a possible D gene (6 bases). This CDR3 spans 12 amino acids. Germline loops: CDR1 SQVTM, CDR2 ANQGSEA. Trimming cost V 1 base and J 7 bases, with 11 bases left between them. CDR3 amino acids: CSVEAGAEEQYF. The CDR3 coding sequence is TGCAGCGTTGAAGCAGGGGCGGAAGAGCAGTACTTC.

The chain is built from TRBV4-2 and TRBJ2-2; tentatively, D is TRBD2 (6 bases). CDR3 length: 17 residues. The germline gives CDR1 LGHNA, CDR2 YNFKEQ. The V end was cut by 1 base, the J end by 4 bases, with 16 bases between. Here the CDR3 DNA reads TGTGCCAGCAGCCAAGGCAAAATTAGCGGAACCACCGGGGAGCTGTTTTTT. This codes for CASSQGKISGTTGELFF.

This chain joins TRBV5-1 and TRBJ2-5; maybe TRBD2 (6 bases). The CDR3 is 14 amino acids. V was pared by 0 bases and J by 4 bases, with 10 bases between. The germline CDR1 and CDR2 sequences are SGHRS and YFSETQ. The CDR3 is CASSLVGTGETQYF. The CDR3 DNA reads TGCGCCAGCAGCTTGGTGGGGACTGGAGAGACCCAGTACTTC.

The chain couples TRBV11-2 to TRBJ2-2; possible D gene TRBD1, 5 bases. The CDR3 contains 15 residues. The V end was cut by 5 bases, the J end by 0 bases, with 10 bases between. In germline, CDR1 is SGHAT, CDR2 FQNNGV. CDR3: CASSPRTPNTGELFF. DNA for the CDR3: TGTGCCAGCAGCCCCCGGACACCGAACACCGGGGAGCTGTTTTTT.

The V and J genes are TRBV2 and TRBJ2-5; 8 positions match TRBD2. There are 14 residues in the CDR3. Losses at the gene ends were 5 bases for V and 4 bases for J; bases not matched to a gene: 6. CDR1 SNHLY and CDR2 FYNNEI come from the germline V gene. In DNA, the CDR3 is TGTGCCAGCAGTTGGAGGGGACTAGGAGAGACCCAGTACTTC. Protein product: CASSWRGLGETQYF.

J is TRBJ2-1 and V is TRBV29-1; TRBD1 agrees at 7 bases. The CDR3 is 13 amino acids. Germline CDR1 is SQVTM and CDR2 is ANQGSEA. V lost 8 bases to trimming and J lost 10 bases; unmatched junction nucleotides: 14. This CDR3 reads CSKKTGRLGEQFF. The CDR3, as DNA: TGCAGCAAAAAGACAGGGCGCCTGGGGGAGCAGTTCTTC.

J is TRBJ1-2 and V is TRBV12-3 or TRBV12-4; possibly TRBD1 for D (6 bases). There are 15 residues in the CDR3. V lost 6 bases and J 2 bases, leaving 16 bases between the germline ends. The CDR3 DNA follows: TGTGCCAGCAGCACCTCGAGGGGGGGAAACTATGGCTACACCTTC. It yields the protein CASSTSRGGNYGYTF.

The gene calls are TRBV2 and TRBJ2-3; a weak D match, TRBD1 (6 bases). V dropped 4 bases and J dropped 2 bases, with 13 bases sitting between them. The CDR3 consists of 15 residues. CDR1 and CDR2 from the germline V gene are SNHLY and FYNNEI. The CDR3 nucleotides are TGTGCCAGCAGTGTCTCGACAGGAACCACAGATACGCAGTATTTT. Amino acid sequence: CASSVSTGTTDTQYF.

The chain joins TRBV9 to TRBJ2-1; D is perhaps TRBD1 or TRBD2 (5 bases each). Germline CDR1 is SGDLS and CDR2 is YYNGEE. V was shortened by 0 bases and J by 6 bases, with 13 bases between the two germline ends. The CDR3 contains 15 residues. The chain's CDR3 is CASSVATGRANEQFF. DNA of the CDR3: TGTGCCAGCAGCGTAGCTACGGGGCGAGCCAATGAGCAGTTCTTC.

The chain combines TRBV28 with TRBJ1-5; D might be TRBD1 (6 bases). The V gene's germline CDR1 is MDHEN and CDR2 SYDVKM. V was cut by 2 bases and J by 0 bases, with 14 bases left in between. The CDR3 covers 17 residues. The CDR3 nucleotides read TGTGCCAGCAGTTTAGTGGGAAGGGGGTATAGCAATCAGCCCCAGCATTTT. This sequence encodes CASSLVGRGYSNQPQHF.

The chain uses TRBV29-1 and TRBJ1-2; D possibly corresponds to TRBD1 (5 bases). The CDR3 loop spans 11 amino acids. The germline V gene encodes CDR1 SQVTM and CDR2 ANQGSEA. V dropped 5 bases and J dropped 6 bases, with 10 bases sitting between them. In DNA, the CDR3 is TGCAGCGTTCAGGGAAGTGATGGCTACACCTTC. Its protein product is CSVQGSDGYTF.

The V gene is TRBV10-3, the J gene TRBJ2-1, with D unclear. Germline CDR1 is ENHRY and CDR2 is SYGVKD. This CDR3 has 12 residues. Trimming left V 3 bases short and J 8 bases short, with 8 bases between. CDR3 loop: CAISERAYEQFF. In DNA, the CDR3 is TGTGCCATCAGTGAAAGGGCGTATGAGCAGTTCTTC.